The 18 T cell receptor beta chains listed next were all sequenced from one sample in a study of T cells in Graves' hyperthyroidism and ophthalmopathy. The source material, RNA transcripts, was used to amplify TCR beta CDR3 regions. When the TCR CDR3 underwent first-round RT-PCR, the HTBI primer set was used. TCRdb fed the multiplex PCR reads into MiXCR, producing one record per CDR3 protein. The sample lists some 600,000 distinct CDR3 sequences, approximately 14% occurring once. The sequencing input was blood. The receptors come from a woman in her 30s with Graves' hyperthyroidism that later progressed to Graves' ophthalmopathy.

A remark on this clonotype: A much larger clone sits a single nucleotide away, making a read error possible. The chain is built from TRBV30 and TRBJ1-2; possible D gene TRBD1, 5 bases. Deletions cut 2 bases from V and 7 bases from J, with 17 bases between. CDR3 size: 14 residues. The V gene's germline CDR1 is GTSNPN and CDR2 SVGIG (reference sequence). The CDR3: CAWSTAGLGTGYTF. CDR3 in DNA: TGTGCCTGGAGTACCGCCGGATTGGGGACTGGCTACACCTTC.

This clonotype has at least ten counts. The chain joins TRBV30 to TRBJ2-3; tentatively, D is TRBD2 (6 bases). CDR1 and CDR2 from the germline V gene are GTSNPN and SVGIG (reference sequence). There are 15 residues in the CDR3. V lost 1 base and J lost 3, with 14 bases in between. The CDR3 sequence: CAWSAAQRATDTQYF. In DNA form, the CDR3 reads TGTGCCTGGAGTGCGGCCCAGCGGGCAACAGATACGCAGTATTTT.

The table lists this clonotype with many counts. This chain links TRBV6-2 or TRBV6-3 with TRBJ1-2; TRBD1 matches at 8 bases. V lost 8 bases, J lost 8 bases, and 19 bases stayed unmatched. CDR3 length: 16 residues. CDR1 is MNHEY, CDR2 SVGEGT, per germline. CDR3 in amino acids: CASPSEPGGAWVGYTF. The CDR3 nucleotides read TGTGCCAGCCCTTCGGAGCCAGGGGGCGCCTGGGTAGGCTACACCTTC.

The rearrangement links TRBV19 to TRBJ2-2; 13 nucleotides match TRBD2. The CDR3 contains 17 residues. CDR1 is LNHDA, CDR2 SQIVND, per germline (reference sequence). V was pared by 5 bases and J by 3 bases, with 6 bases of the junction left unmatched. The CDR3 DNA follows: TGTGCCAGTAGTCTACTAGCGGGAGGGCCCGACACCGGGGAGCTGTTTTTT. It codes for CASSLLAGGPDTGELFF.

This clonotype was observed a handful of times. V usage is TRBV18 and J usage is TRBJ2-7; D call uncertain. Trimming pared 1 base from V and 3 bases from J, leaving 16 bases between. CDR1 is KGHSH, CDR2 LQKENI, per germline. This CDR3 contains 16 residues. The CDR3 protein is CASSPRAAMHFYEQYF. The CDR3 DNA sequence: TGTGCCAGCTCACCACGGGCGGCTATGCATTTCTACGAGCAGTACTTC.

V gene TRBV5-5 combines with J gene TRBJ2-1, with 9 bases aligning to TRBD1. With 4 bases clipped from V and 3 bases from J, the junction kept 8 bases outside the gene matches. CDR1 is SGHKS, CDR2 YYEKEE, per germline (reference sequence). CDR3 length equals 16 residues. CDR3 bases: TGTGCCAGCAGCGGGGGGCCGGGACAGGGCTACAATGAGCAGTTCTTC. Translating it yields CASSGGPGQGYNEQFF.

In this sample, this clonotype turned up many times. V gene TRBV6-1 combines with J gene TRBJ2-1; D perhaps matches TRBD2 (6 bases). With 5 bases removed from V and 5 bases from J, the gap between germline ends came to 13 bases. Per the germline V gene, CDR1 is MNHNS and CDR2 is SASEGT. This CDR3 has 14 residues. The CDR3 sequence is CASSNTGLHNEQFF. The CDR3 DNA follows: TGTGCCAGCAGTAACACGGGACTCCACAATGAGCAGTTCTTC.

This clonotype was detected ten times or more. The rearrangement uses TRBV5-1 and TRBJ1-5, with 10 bases fitting TRBD1. The CDR3 covers 15 residues. J gave up 4 bases and V 3 bases, and 4 bases lay outside the gene matches. CDR1 and CDR2 from the germline V gene are SGHRS and YFSETQ. The CDR3 region is CASSSTGGINQPQHF. CDR3 nucleotide sequence: TGCGCCAGCAGCTCGACAGGGGGCATAAATCAGCCCCAGCATTTT.

The chain links TRBV28 to TRBJ1-6; TRBD1 is a possible D gene (5 bases). V was clipped by 5 bases and J by 0 bases, with 17 bases between them. This CDR3 spans 18 amino acids. Germline CDR1 reads MDHEN; CDR2 reads SYDVKM. The CDR3 spells CASSLPDPGFSYNSPLHF. The CDR3 nucleotides are TGTGCCAGCAGTCTGCCAGACCCAGGGTTCTCCTATAATTCACCCCTCCACTTT.

This clonotype occurred many times. The V call is TRBV6-1, the J call TRBJ2-1, with 7 bases matching TRBD1. CDR1 is MNHNS, CDR2 SASEGT, per germline. V was clipped by 3 bases and J by 0 bases; unmatched bases: 11. The CDR3 sequence is 18 residues long. The CDR3 DNA reads TGTGCCAGCAGTGACCCCATACAGGGGACACACTCCTACAATGAGCAGTTCTTC. Residues: CASSDPIQGTHSYNEQFF.

This clonotype was counted many times. The gene calls are TRBV12-3 or TRBV12-4 and TRBJ2-5; TRBD2 matches at 10 bases. The CDR3 runs 14 residues. The V gene end was trimmed by 5 bases and the J gene end by 5 bases; junction bases not matched to a gene: 5. This CDR3 is CASSPSGSGETQYF. As DNA, the CDR3 is TGTGCCAGCAGTCCTAGCGGGAGTGGGGAGACCCAGTACTTC.

This clonotype was observed a few times. This chain links TRBV11-3 with TRBJ2-7, with D perhaps TRBD2 (6 bases). The V and J ends lost 3 bases and 0 bases respectively, with 12 bases between them. Germline CDR1 SGHNT, CDR2 YENEEA. The CDR3 loop spans 15 amino acids. CDR3 in DNA: TGTGCCAGCAGCTTGCGAGCGGGCCTCTCCTACGAGCAGTACTTC. This codes for CASSLRAGLSYEQYF.

Notes on this clonotype: This sequence may be a read error, since a much larger clone differs from it by one base. V is TRBV24-1 and J is TRBJ2-2; D assignment may be TRBD1 or TRBD2 (5 bases each). From germline, CDR1 is KGHDR and CDR2 SFDVKD. The CDR3 is 15 residues long. CDR3 sequence: CATSDLAQDTGELVF. The CDR3 DNA sequence: TGTGCCACCAGTGATTTGGCACAGGACACCGGGGAGCTGGTTTTT.

The J gene is TRBJ2-3, the V gene TRBV7-6; D possibly corresponds to TRBD2 (6 bases). Germline lookup yields CDR1 SGHVS and CDR2 FNYEAQ. V was shortened by 5 bases and J by 0 bases, with 12 bases between the two germline ends. The CDR3 contains 15 residues. The CDR3 here is CASSLWGTSTDTQYF. The CDR3 DNA reads TGTGCCAGCAGCCTCTGGGGGACTAGCACAGATACGCAGTATTTT. The whole variable domain, filled in from reference TRBV7-6 and TRBJ2-3, reads GAGVSQSPRYKVTKRGQDVALRCDPISGHVSLYWYRQALGQGPEFLTYFNYEAQQDKSGLPNDRFSAERPEGSISTLTIQRTEQRDSAMYRCASSLWGTSTDTQYFGPGTRLTVL.

This clonotype was observed a few times. The rearrangement uses TRBV5-1 and TRBJ2-4; D gene unclear. Germline assignment: CDR1 SGHRS and CDR2 YFSETQ. Trimming left V 4 bases short and J 0 bases short, with 8 bases between. This CDR3 is built from 14 residues. CDR3: CASSGTLAKNIQYF. The CDR3 region has the DNA TGCGCCAGCAGCGGCACCTTAGCCAAAAACATTCAGTACTTC.

This clonotype was seen at least ten times. The junction and the germline gene differ at one end; a read error may be behind it. The J gene is TRBJ2-5, the V gene TRBV12-3 or TRBV12-4; D perhaps matches TRBD1 (5 bases). CDR3 size: 14 residues. CDR3 residues: CASRLGVIQETQYF. CDR3 sequence (DNA): TGTGCCAGCAGATTAGGGGTGATCCAAGAGACCCAGTACTTC.

This clonotype was counted only a few times. This may be a read error, as it is one base from a much larger clone. This chain connects TRBV11-2 to TRBJ2-2, with TRBD2 matching over 14 bases. V dropped 9 bases and J dropped 8; count of bases not matched to a gene: 23. Germline-derived CDR1 and CDR2 are SGHAT and FQNNGV. The CDR3 loop spans 20 amino acids. Written as DNA, the CDR3 is TGTGCCAGGAGATCTCGGACTAGCGGGAGGCCGAACCGAACACCGGGGGAGCTGTTTTTT. Translation: CARRSRTSGRPNRTPGELFF.

This clonotype was seen ten or more times. The DNA for the CDR3 is TGTGCCAGCAGTGAGGGAGACACTTATGGCTACACCTTC. Translating gives CASSEGDTYGYTF. The rearrangement uses TRBV25-1 and TRBJ1-2; D is unresolved. The V end lost 3 bases, the J end lost 5 bases, and 10 bases lay between the germline ends. CDR3 length: 13 amino acids. Germline assignment: CDR1 MGHDK and CDR2 SYGVNS.